These 13 T cell receptor beta chains were all obtained from the same sample, sequenced in a study of monozygotic twins with inflammatory bowel disease. TCRdb reprocessed the 5' RACE reads, keeping one entry per CDR3 protein, no DNA. This table lists 330,000 or so distinct CDR3 sequences. Sequenced material: blood. These receptor sequences come from a human donor with ulcerative colitis or Crohn's disease, or a healthy co-twin of an affected twin (not recorded which).

The chain is built from TRBV30 and TRBJ1-6; TCRdb names TRBD1, which stays unverified in the absence of DNA. In germline, CDR1 is GTSNPN, CDR2 SVGIG (reference sequence). CDR3 length: 13 amino acids. CDR3 protein: CAWSRGGDSPLHF.

This sequence joins TRBV5-1 and TRBJ2-5. Germline CDR1 reads SGHRS; CDR2 reads YFSETQ. The CDR3 length is 13 residues. CDR3 sequence: CASSLFREETQYF.

This rearrangement joins TRBV18 to TRBJ1-5; the D call from TCRdb, TRBD1, cannot be confirmed without DNA. The germline gives CDR1 KGHSH, CDR2 LQKENI. The CDR3 consists of 15 residues. CDR3 residues: CASSPNIMGHQPQHF.

The chain joins TRBV4-1 to TRBJ1-2; the TCRdb call, TRBD1, lacks DNA for checking. In germline, CDR1 is MGHRA, CDR2 YSYEKL. The CDR3 sequence is 14 residues long. The CDR3 protein is CASTQLQGDYGYTF.

The chain employs TRBV11-2 and TRBJ1-1. Germline V lookup: CDR1 SGHAT, CDR2 FQNNGV. The CDR3 has 12 amino acids. CDR3 protein: CASSLDASVAFF.

The chain has TRBV2 and TRBJ1-2; the TCRdb call, TRBD1, lacks DNA for checking. CDR1 SNHLY and CDR2 FYNNEI come from the germline V gene. The CDR3 is 14 amino acids. The chain's CDR3 is CASSVFQGSDGYTF.

V and J are TRBV20-1 and TRBJ1-6. The CDR3 covers 11 residues. The germline CDR1 and CDR2 sequences are DFQATT and SNEGSKA (reference sequence). The chain's CDR3 is CSAIDRSPLHF.

The chain is built from TRBV4-3 and TRBJ1-2. Germline CDR1 reads LGHNA; CDR2 reads YSLEER. This CDR3 is built from 12 residues. This CDR3 is CASSQSGFGYTF.

This chain uses TRBV28 with TRBJ1-2. Per the germline V gene, CDR1 is MDHEN and CDR2 is SYDVKM. The CDR3 has 17 residues. Here the CDR3 reads CASRIPPGARGPYGYTF.

This chain joins TRBV5-1 and TRBJ1-4; TCRdb lists TRBD1, though no DNA is available to test this call. The CDR3 runs to 15 residues. Germline loops: CDR1 SGHRS, CDR2 YFSETQ. CDR3 region: CASSHLQGTNEKLFF. The variable domain in full, with the rest retrieved from reference TRBV5-1 and TRBJ1-4, is KAGVTQTPRYLIKTRGQQVTLSCSPISGHRSVSWYQQTPGQGLQFLFEYFSETQRNKGNFPGRFSGRQFSNSRSEMNVSTLELGDSALYLCASSHLQGTNEKLFFGSGTQLSVL.

The chain has TRBV27 and TRBJ1-5. In germline, CDR1 is MNHEY, CDR2 SMNVEV (reference sequence). The CDR3 contains 14 residues. The CDR3 sequence: CASSLQGRHQPQHF.

The chain has TRBV5-1 and TRBJ2-7; the TCRdb D gene call, TRBD1, has no DNA to confirm it. The CDR3 is made up of 13 amino acids. The germline V gene encodes CDR1 SGHRS and CDR2 YFSETQ. The CDR3: CASSFQGAYEQYF.

The CDR3 reads CASSPQISSGTYNEQFF. The chain is built from TRBV5-1 and TRBJ2-1; TCRdb designates TRBD2, a call that cannot be tested without DNA. Germline V gene sequence: CDR1 SGHRS, CDR2 YFSETQ. The CDR3 extends over 17 amino acids. The whole variable domain, filled in from reference TRBV5-1 and TRBJ2-1, reads KAGVTQTPRYLIKTRGQQVTLSCSPISGHRSVSWYQQTPGQGLQFLFEYFSETQRNKGNFPGRFSGRQFSNSRSEMNVSTLELGDSALYLCASSPQISSGTYNEQFFGPGTRLTVL.